The table lists the clone carrying this T cell receptor beta chain with a few counts. Authors' methods: Researchers report that nucleated cell counts were estimated from reference gene primer amplification. Produced via immunoSEQ multiplex PCR; TCRdb's table is partial and in-frame only. The DNA gave D and trimming, while V, J and clone size come from that table. The data hold some 53,000 clones, with about 88% observed a single time. This entry belongs to a study of blood T cell repertoires in COVID-19. Trimming took 7 bases from V and 4 from J, leaving 10 bases between them. CDR1 is MNHEY and CDR2 is SVGAGI in the germline V gene. There are 12 residues in the CDR3.

What was sequenced was peripheral blood. This TCR was sampled from a man between 60 and 70 years old with active COVID-19. The gene calls are TRBV6-5 and TRBJ1-2; possible D gene TRBD1, 6 bases. The CDR3 region is CASKGGTYGYTF. CDR3 DNA: TGTGCCAGCAAGGGGGGGACCTATGGCTACACCTTC.